These 27 T cell receptor beta chains came from one sample sequenced in a study of cytomegalovirus exposure and HLA in healthy donors. The repertoire was sequenced with immunoSEQ multiplex PCR; TCRdb's copy has only in-frame clones and lacks some. The sample lists more than 300,000 clones; more than 80% were seen once. Sequenced: PBMCs. These receptors were obtained from a woman in her late teens or twenties in good health and CMV-seronegative.

This chain connects TRBV27 to TRBJ2-7; 11 bases are a match to TRBD2. Germline CDR1 is MNHEY and CDR2 is SMNVEV (reference sequence). V lost 5 bases and J lost 1; bases outside the gene matches: 13. The CDR3 totals 18 residues. CDR3 DNA: TGTGCCAGCAGTACCCAAACGTTAGGGACTAGCGGTTCCTACGAGCAGTACTTC. This encodes CASSTQTLGTSGSYEQYF.

The genes are TRBV6-1 and TRBJ2-3; D possibly corresponds to TRBD1 (6 bases). V dropped 7 bases and J dropped 2 bases, with 10 bases sitting between them. The CDR3 is 13 residues long. Germline CDR1 MNHNS, CDR2 SASEGT. The CDR3: CASTRQDTDTQYF. The CDR3 nucleotides read TGTGCCAGCACTAGACAGGACACAGATACGCAGTATTTT.

The count of this clone is one. The V call is TRBV5-1, the J call TRBJ2-7; perhaps TRBD2 as D (5 bases). The length of the CDR3 is 14 residues. Trimming left V 3 bases short and J 0 bases short, with 10 bases between. CDR1 is SGHRS and CDR2 is YFSETQ in the germline V gene. The CDR3 is CASSSISGSYEQYF. For the CDR3, the DNA is TGCGCCAGCAGCTCAATCAGCGGCTCCTACGAGCAGTACTTC.

The chain employs TRBV4-2 and TRBJ1-3, with 7 bases that match TRBD1. The CDR3 runs to 17 residues. Germline assignment: CDR1 LGHNA and CDR2 YNFKEQ. The J segment lost 0 bases and the V segment lost 1 base, leaving 6 bases of the junction unmatched. The CDR3 is CASSQVTDRFSGNTIYF. Written as DNA, the CDR3 is TGTGCCAGCAGCCAAGTTACGGACAGGTTCTCTGGAAACACCATATATTTT.

This chain connects TRBV30 to TRBJ2-1; a weak D match, TRBD2 (6 bases). Trimming removed 2 bases at V and 6 bases at J, with 20 bases between. The CDR3 totals 16 residues. Germline lookup yields CDR1 GTSNPN and CDR2 SVGIG (reference sequence). The CDR3 nucleotides read TGTGCCTGGAGTCCCCCCCCGGGAGCACCCTTCAATGAGCAGTTCTTC. The encoded protein is CAWSPPPGAPFNEQFF.

This chain connects TRBV5-6 to TRBJ2-7; 14 bases map to TRBD2. The germline V gene encodes CDR1 SGHDT and CDR2 YYEEEE. The junction had 7 bases not matched to a gene; V was cut back by 2 bases and J by 0 bases. The CDR3 is made up of 18 amino acids. The CDR3 DNA follows: TGTGCCAGCAGCTTCCGGACTAGCGGGAGGAGGAGCTCCTACGAGCAGTACTTC. The encoded protein is CASSFRTSGRRSSYEQYF.

The rearrangement links TRBV14 to TRBJ2-6; TRBD2 might be the D (6 bases). The CDR3 runs to 13 residues. The germline gives CDR1 SGHDN, CDR2 FVKESK. The V end lost 5 bases, the J end lost 4 bases, and 6 bases lay between the germline ends. CDR3 sequence: CASSGLGANVLTF. The CDR3, as DNA: TGTGCCAGCAGCGGACTAGGGGCCAACGTCCTGACTTTC.

This rearrangement joins TRBV28 to TRBJ2-7; a weak D match, TRBD1 (5 bases). This CDR3 comprises 13 residues. Germline V CDR1 and CDR2: MDHEN, SYDVKM. CDR3 amino acids: CPGEVKGPYEQYF. The CDR3 DNA reads TGTCCCGGCGAGGTGAAGGGGCCCTACGAGCAGTACTTC.

V usage is TRBV2 and J usage is TRBJ2-7; 7 bases are a match to TRBD1. The germline V gene has CDR1 SNHLY and CDR2 FYNNEI. This CDR3 spans 12 amino acids. J lost 8 bases, V lost 4 bases, and 5 bases had no gene match. The CDR3 spells CASSGDSGQQYF. CDR3 in DNA: TGTGCCAGCAGTGGGGACAGTGGGCAGCAGTACTTC.

CDR3 sequence: CASSRTDYGYTF. In DNA, the CDR3 is TGTGCCAGCAGCCGGACAGACTATGGCTACACCTTC. J is TRBJ1-2 and V is TRBV7-2; TRBD1 is a possible D gene (6 bases). Trimming shortened V by 5 bases and J by 3 bases, and 7 bases separated the two germline ends. The CDR3 is made up of 12 amino acids. Germline V CDR1 and CDR2: SGHTA, FQGNSA.

This chain connects TRBV28 to TRBJ2-3, with D possibly matching TRBD1 (5 bases). Between the trimmed V and J ends, which lost 3 bases and 4 bases, there was a span of 17 bases. There are 16 residues in the CDR3. Germline CDR1 and CDR2: MDHEN and SYDVKM. CDR3 nucleotides: TGTGCCAGCAGTTTTGGGTCCCGACAGCACGCAGATACGCAGTATTTT. This encodes CASSFGSRQHADTQYF.

This CDR3 reads CASSPGGTDTQYF. Written as DNA, the CDR3 is TGTGCCAGCAGTCCTGGGGGGACAGATACGCAGTATTTT. This chain connects TRBV9 to TRBJ2-3; D is perhaps TRBD2 (6 bases). The CDR3 spans 13 residues. Germline CDR1 reads SGDLS; CDR2 reads YYNGEE. Trimming removed 5 bases from V and 3 bases from J, with 10 bases in between.

There are a few counts of this clone. V usage is TRBV6-5 and J usage is TRBJ1-2, with D possibly TRBD1 on 6 matching bases. Germline-derived CDR1 and CDR2 are MNHEY and SVGAGI. The V and J ends lost 10 bases and 6 bases respectively, with 18 bases between them. The CDR3 is made up of 13 amino acids. CDR3 protein: CATARGGANGYTF. For the CDR3, the DNA is TGTGCCACCGCCCGGGGGGGGGCTAATGGCTACACCTTC.

The CDR3 sequence: CASSLRWNYGYTF. For the CDR3, the DNA is TGTGCCAGCAGTTTGAGATGGAACTATGGCTACACCTTC. V gene TRBV27 combines with J gene TRBJ1-2; D unresolved. Trimming shortened V by 3 bases and J by 2 bases, and 7 bases separated the two germline ends. Per germline, CDR1 MNHEY and CDR2 SMNVEV (reference sequence). There are 13 residues in the CDR3.

This clone was recorded a few times. V gene TRBV27 combines with J gene TRBJ1-6; D may be TRBD1 (6 bases). CDR1 is MNHEY and CDR2 is SMNVEV in the germline V gene (reference sequence). This CDR3 spans 13 amino acids. V was clipped by 6 bases and J by 10 bases, with 13 bases between them. The CDR3 region is CASSYTGRSPLHF. The CDR3 DNA reads as TGTGCCAGCAGCTACACAGGGCGGTCACCCCTCCACTTT.

This clone was seen repeatedly, ten times or more. The CDR3 spells CASRDGSSYNSPLHF. The DNA of the CDR3 is TGTGCCAGCAGAGACGGGAGCTCCTATAATTCACCCCTCCACTTT. The rearrangement links TRBV6-6 to TRBJ1-6; D call uncertain. Trimming removed 6 bases at V and 0 bases at J, with 9 bases between. The CDR3 covers 15 residues. In germline, CDR1 is MNHNY, CDR2 SVGAGI (reference sequence).

This clone was picked up one time. The genes are TRBV5-8 and TRBJ1-1, with 9 bases fitting TRBD1. Germline V gene data show CDR1 as SGHTS and CDR2 as YDEGEE. V dropped 4 bases and J dropped 4; count of bases not matched to a gene: 11. The CDR3 runs 16 residues. In nucleotides, the CDR3 is TGTGCCAGCAGCCGGGCCGGGACAGGGTACGCCACTGAAGCTTTCTTT. Protein: CASSRAGTGYATEAFF.

V usage is TRBV2 and J usage is TRBJ1-5; D ambiguous. This CDR3 has 15 residues. Germline values: CDR1 SNHLY, CDR2 FYNNEI. The V gene lost 1 base and the J gene lost 5 bases, with 12 bases spanning the gap. CDR3 region: CASSEEVTVHQPQHF. The CDR3 nucleotides read TGTGCCAGCAGTGAAGAGGTCACAGTCCATCAGCCCCAGCATTTT.

The chain links TRBV7-9 to TRBJ2-1; tentatively, D is TRBD1 (5 bases). This CDR3 comprises 14 residues. Trimming took off 8 bases at V and 4 bases at J, with 15 bases between the two ends. Germline CDR1 and CDR2: SEHNR and FQNEAQ (reference sequence). The CDR3 protein is CASVQDIGYNEQFF. CDR3 sequence (DNA): TGTGCCAGCGTACAGGACATAGGATACAATGAGCAGTTCTTC.

The J gene is TRBJ2-3, the V gene TRBV10-3, with 8 bases matching TRBD2. The CDR3 extends over 21 amino acids. V dropped 3 bases and J dropped 0; count of bases not matched to a gene: 20. Germline-derived CDR1 and CDR2 are ENHRY and SYGVKD. The CDR3 is CAISERFGGAAPGPSTDTQYF. The CDR3 DNA follows: TGTGCCATCAGTGAACGATTCGGGGGGGCGGCCCCTGGTCCTAGCACAGATACGCAGTATTTT.

V usage is TRBV6-5 and J usage is TRBJ2-7; D might be TRBD1 (5 bases). The germline V gene encodes CDR1 MNHEY and CDR2 SVGAGI. Trimming pared 6 bases from V and 3 bases from J, leaving 9 bases between. CDR3 length: 12 amino acids. This CDR3 reads CASRAGYYEQYF. The CDR3, as DNA: TGTGCCAGCAGGGCAGGGTACTACGAGCAGTACTTC.

The genes are TRBV7-2 and TRBJ2-1; 9 bases line up with TRBD1. The CDR3 has 14 residues. The V gene's germline CDR1 is SGHTA and CDR2 FQGNSA. With V trimmed by 0 bases and J by 8 bases, 2 bases remained unmatched. CDR3 in DNA: TGTGCCAGCAGCTTAGCTAACAGGGGGCATGAGCAGTTCTTC. This sequence encodes CASSLANRGHEQFF.

J is TRBJ2-1 and V is TRBV7-9; 15 nucleotides agree with TRBD2. The CDR3 is 17 residues long. CDR1 SEHNR and CDR2 FQNEAQ come from the germline V gene (reference sequence). Germline trimming cut 5 bases from V and 6 bases from J; bases unmatched to any gene: 8. CDR3 sequence reads: CASSPWTSGRAPNEQFF. The CDR3 DNA is TGTGCCAGCAGCCCGTGGACTAGCGGGAGGGCCCCCAATGAGCAGTTCTTC.

The rearrangement joins TRBV2 to TRBJ1-2; TRBD1 agrees at 8 bases. From germline, CDR1 is SNHLY and CDR2 FYNNEI. With V trimmed by 0 bases and J by 7 bases, 7 bases remained unmatched. The CDR3 is 15 residues long. The CDR3 spells CASSEAFGQGAGYTF. In DNA form, the CDR3 reads TGTGCCAGCAGTGAAGCGTTTGGGCAGGGGGCTGGCTACACCTTC. Using reference TRBV2 and TRBJ1-2 for the parts outside the CDR3, the full variable domain is EPEVTQTPSHQVTQMGQEVILRCVPISNHLYFYWYRQILGQKVEFLVSFYNNEISEKSEIFDDQFSVERPDGSNFTLKIRSTKLEDSAMYFCASSEAFGQGAGYTFGSGTRLTVV.

This clone was observed a handful of times. The gene calls are TRBV30 and TRBJ1-3; no firm D call. The V gene lost 0 bases and the J gene lost 8 bases, with 5 bases spanning the gap. CDR3 length equals 11 residues. The germline CDR1 and CDR2 sequences are GTSNPN and SVGIG (reference sequence). CDR3 nucleotides: TGTGCCTGGAGTGTACTCCACACCATATATTTT. Translated: CAWSVLHTIYF.

V usage is TRBV5-4 and J usage is TRBJ1-1; perhaps TRBD1 as D (6 bases). This CDR3 region has 15 residues. V dropped 3 bases and J dropped 2 bases, with 14 bases sitting between them. The V gene's germline CDR1 is SGHNT and CDR2 YYREEE (reference sequence). CDR3 region: CASSSRPGQNTEAFF. The CDR3 coding sequence is TGTGCCAGCAGCTCCCGCCCGGGACAAAACACTGAAGCTTTCTTT. The full variable domain, completed using reference TRBV5-4 and TRBJ1-1, is ETGVTQSPTHLIKTRGQQVTLRCSSQSGHNTVSWYQQALGQGPQFIFQYYREEENGRGNFPPRFSGLQFPNYSSELNVNALELDDSALYLCASSSRPGQNTEAFFGQGTRLTVV.

The chain has TRBV10-3 and TRBJ2-3, with D uncertain. Germline V gene data show CDR1 as ENHRY and CDR2 as SYGVKD. The length of the CDR3 is 15 residues. Between the trimmed V and J ends, which lost 10 bases and 4 bases, there was a span of 21 bases. The CDR3 DNA reads as TGTGCCACCCTCAAGTCCCCAAGTGCAGCAGATACGCAGTATTTT. It encodes CATLKSPSAADTQYF.